This T cell receptor (beta chain) was identified during a study of T cells in Graves' hyperthyroidism and ophthalmopathy. V was shortened by 1 base and J by 5 bases, with 12 bases between the two germline ends. The CDR3 length is 14 residues. The germline V gene encodes CDR1 SGHVS and CDR2 FQNEAQ. As concerns this clonotype: Its antigen is unknown.

Whole-study findings and limits: In the blood, most expanded thyroid clonotypes above 0.001 appeared as well.

TCR beta CDR3 regions were amplified from RNA transcripts. HTBI primers were employed in a first-round RT-PCR of the TCR CDR3. Each CDR3 protein is one row after TCRdb ran MiXCR on the multiplex PCR reads. The profile shows 480,000 or so distinct CDR3 sequences, approximately 49% of them singletons. Exclusion criteria comprised uncontrolled infection, other autoimmune disease, pregnancy or lactation. V gene TRBV7-8 combines with J gene TRBJ2-7; D not resolved. The sequence was obtained from an adult woman with Graves' disease, either hyperthyroidism or ophthalmopathy (not recorded which). The sample taken for sequencing was peripheral blood or thyroid tissue (not recorded which). The CDR3 reads CASSLVFGSHEQYF. The CDR3 nucleotides are TGTGCCAGCAGCTTAGTCTTCGGGTCCCACGAGCAGTACTTC. Full variable domain (missing parts from reference TRBV7-8 and TRBJ2-7): GAGVSQSPRYKVAKRGQDVALRCDPISGHVSLFWYQQALGQGPEFLTYFQNEAQLDKSGLPSDRFFAERPEGSVSTLKIQRTQQEDSAVYLCASSLVFGSHEQYFGPGTRLTVT.